Below, 20 T cell receptor beta chains from the same sample are listed, as sequenced in a study of OX40 agonist ivuxolimab in advanced cancers. Some clones are missing from TCRdb's copy, which holds only in-frame ones; the method was immunoSEQ multiplex PCR. The sample records tens of thousands of clones, over 80% being singletons. The sample in question was CD4+ or CD8+ T cells sorted from blood, obtained in a trial of the OX40 agonist ivuxolimab. These receptor sequences come from an adult with an advanced solid tumor such as melanoma, head and neck, liver or kidney cancer.

The chain is built from TRBV28 and TRBJ1-4; possibly TRBD1 for D (5 bases). The CDR3 covers 16 residues. Trimming pared 4 bases from V and 0 bases from J, leaving 12 bases between. CDR1 is MDHEN and CDR2 is SYDVKM in the germline V gene. The CDR3 bases are TGTGCCAGCAGTTCCCCAGACAGTTCAACTAATGAAAAACTGTTTTTT. It yields the protein CASSSPDSSTNEKLFF.

The chain has TRBV5-4 and TRBJ2-5; TRBD2 aligns across 12 bases. There are 15 residues in the CDR3. CDR1 is SGHNT, CDR2 YYREEE, per germline (reference sequence). V shed 4 bases, J shed 5 bases, and the junction held 6 bases outside the gene matches. This CDR3 is CASSAWTSGVETQYF. Written as DNA, the CDR3 is TGTGCCAGCAGCGCCTGGACTAGCGGGGTGGAGACCCAGTACTTC.

The chain recombines TRBV12-5 with TRBJ2-1; TRBD1 agrees at 7 bases. V trimming: 4 bases; J trimming: 8 bases; junction bases outside the gene matches: 11. This CDR3 contains 15 residues. CDR1 is LGHNT and CDR2 is FRNRAP in the germline V gene. The CDR3 nucleotides read TGTGCTAGTGGTTCTTCCAACAGGGGTTTCTATGAGCAGTTCTTC. This translates into CASGSSNRGFYEQFF.

This sequence joins TRBV2 and TRBJ1-2; weak D call: TRBD1 (5 bases). Trimming pared 3 bases from V and 7 bases from J, leaving 9 bases between. The germline CDR1 and CDR2 sequences are SNHLY and FYNNEI. This CDR3 is built from 12 residues. This CDR3 reads CASSERGSGYTF. CDR3 DNA: TGTGCCAGCAGTGAGAGGGGCTCTGGCTACACCTTC.

This clone was counted a few times. The V and J genes are TRBV19 and TRBJ2-1, with 7 bases lining up with TRBD2. Losses at the gene ends were 3 bases for V and 6 bases for J; bases not matched to a gene: 14. The CDR3 is 17 amino acids. The germline CDR1 and CDR2 sequences are LNHDA and SQIVND (reference sequence). CDR3 region: CASSIGLAVALPNEQFF. The DNA of the CDR3 is TGTGCCAGTAGTATTGGGCTAGCGGTCGCTTTACCCAATGAGCAGTTCTTC.

The chain joins TRBV2 to TRBJ2-3; 10 nucleotides agree with TRBD2. Germline assignment: CDR1 SNHLY and CDR2 FYNNEI. The CDR3 is 18 residues long. J was trimmed by 2 bases and V by 4 bases; bases with no gene match: 12. The CDR3 DNA reads TGTGCCAGCAGTGTGAGGCTAGCGGGGGCGCAACCCACAGATACGCAGTATTTT. Protein: CASSVRLAGAQPTDTQYF.

The chain employs TRBV4-3 and TRBJ1-1; D possibly corresponds to TRBD1 (5 bases). The V and J ends lost 5 bases and 6 bases respectively, with 13 bases between them. The V gene's germline CDR1 is LGHNA and CDR2 YSLEER. CDR3 length: 13 residues. CDR3 DNA sequence: TGCGCCAGCAGCTCCCTGGACACTGCTGAAGCTTTCTTT. Its translation is CASSSLDTAEAFF.

The chain couples TRBV2 to TRBJ2-3; D not resolved. The CDR3 length is 14 residues. Trimming removed 8 bases at V and 1 base at J, with 13 bases between. CDR1 is SNHLY, CDR2 FYNNEI, per germline. CDR3 loop: CASSPDHGTDTQYF. The CDR3 region has the DNA TGTGCCAGCTCCCCCGACCACGGCACAGATACGCAGTATTTT.

The count of this clone is one. The chain joins TRBV5-8 to TRBJ2-7; no firm D call. Trimming removed 0 bases from V and 0 bases from J, with 4 bases in between. CDR1 is SGHTS, CDR2 YDEGEE, per germline. The CDR3 covers 13 residues. The CDR3 DNA is TGTGCCAGCAGCTTGGATGTCTCCTACGAGCAGTACGTC. Its protein is CASSLDVSYEQYV.

The chain recombines TRBV4-2 with TRBJ1-1, with 7 bases fitting TRBD1. J lost 4 bases, V lost 4 bases, and 12 bases had no gene match. The length of the CDR3 is 16 residues. Germline V gene data show CDR1 as LGHNA and CDR2 as YNFKEQ. The CDR3 loop is CASSPTGRLVSTEAFF. DNA of the CDR3: TGTGCCAGCAGCCCGACAGGGAGACTAGTGAGCACTGAAGCTTTCTTT.

The V gene is TRBV6-1, the J gene TRBJ2-6, with 8 bases that match TRBD1. This CDR3 spans 22 amino acids. Looked up from germline, CDR1 is MNHNS and CDR2 is SASEGT. V lost 6 bases, J lost 0 bases, and 22 bases stayed unmatched. This CDR3 reads CASREQGEVQGWKSSGANVLTF. In DNA form, the CDR3 reads TGTGCCAGCAGGGAACAGGGGGAGGTTCAGGGTTGGAAAAGCTCTGGGGCCAACGTCCTGACTTTC.

This clone was seen a few times. The chain uses TRBV20-1 and TRBJ1-1; D perhaps matches TRBD1 (5 bases). The V end lost 5 bases, the J end lost 1 base, and 5 bases lay between the germline ends. This CDR3 is 11 amino acids long. Germline values: CDR1 DFQATT, CDR2 SNEGSKA (reference sequence). CDR3 region: CSAGGNTEAFF. The CDR3 coding sequence is TGCAGTGCTGGGGGGAACACTGAAGCTTTCTTT.

V gene TRBV7-9 combines with J gene TRBJ1-2; no reliable D call. CDR1 and CDR2 (germline): SEHNR, FQNEAQ (reference sequence). CDR3 length: 14 residues. Trimming removed 6 bases at V and 4 bases at J, with 15 bases between. The CDR3 loop reads CASRMDGEGYGYTF. The CDR3 DNA reads as TGTGCCAGCAGGATGGACGGGGAGGGCTATGGCTACACCTTC.

This chain links TRBV15 with TRBJ2-7, with a possible D match to TRBD1 (5 bases). V lost 0 bases and J 0 bases, leaving 12 bases between the germline ends. The V gene's germline CDR1 is LNHNV and CDR2 YYDKDF (reference sequence). The CDR3 has 16 residues. The CDR3 DNA follows: TGTGCCACCAGCAGAGAGACAGTTTTTAGCTCCTACGAGCAGTACGTC. Translating gives CATSRETVFSSYEQYV.

The chain carries TRBV27 and TRBJ2-1, with D perhaps matching TRBD1 (6 bases). The CDR3 extends over 16 amino acids. Germline lookup yields CDR1 MNHEY and CDR2 SMNVEV (reference sequence). With 2 bases removed from V and 2 bases from J, the gap between germline ends came to 13 bases. CDR3 nucleotide sequence: TGTGCCAGCAGTTTAAGGGACACCCCTACCTACAATGAGCAGTTCTTC. Translated, it gives CASSLRDTPTYNEQFF.

The chain uses TRBV28 and TRBJ1-1, with 8 bases aligning to TRBD1. This CDR3 region has 15 residues. Germline V gene sequence: CDR1 MDHEN, CDR2 SYDVKM. J gave up 1 base and V 5 bases, and 6 bases lay outside the gene matches. CDR3 bases: TGTGCCAGCAGTCCCCCGGGACAGGCGAACACTGAAGCTTTCTTT. Its protein is CASSPPGQANTEAFF. Based on the CDR3 plus reference TRBV28 and TRBJ1-1, the full variable domain is DVKVTQSSRYLVKRTGEKVFLECVQDMDHENMFWYRQDPGLGLRLIYFSYDVKMKEKGDIPEGYSVSREKKERFSLILESASTNQTSMYLCASSPPGQANTEAFFGQGTRLTVV.

The genes are TRBV13 and TRBJ2-7; D gene uncertain. V shed 1 base and J shed 0 bases, with 7 bases lying between them. The germline gives CDR1 PRHDT, CDR2 FYEKMQ (reference sequence). The CDR3 runs 14 residues. This CDR3 reads CASSLVSTSYEQYF. In DNA, the CDR3 is TGTGCCAGCAGCTTAGTTAGCACCTCCTACGAGCAGTACTTC. Variable domain in full (rest from reference TRBV13 and TRBJ2-7): AAGVIQSPRHLIKEKRETATLKCYPIPRHDTVYWYQQGPGQDPQFLISFYEKMQSDKGSIPDRFSAQQFSDYHSELNMSSLELGDSALYFCASSLVSTSYEQYFGPGTRLTVT.

A few counts support this clone. This same CDR3 is encoded by further DNA sequences in the sample. The genes are TRBV5-1 and TRBJ1-2; a weak D match, TRBD1 (6 bases). From germline, CDR1 is SGHRS and CDR2 YFSETQ. V gave up 0 bases and J gave up 7 bases, with 13 bases separating them. The CDR3 is 14 residues long. CDR3 loop: CASSLGDGGGGYTF. The CDR3, as DNA: TGCGCCAGCAGCTTGGGGGACGGGGGCGGTGGCTACACCTTC.

The V and J genes are TRBV6-4 and TRBJ1-1; TRBD1 matches at 7 bases. V gave up 0 bases and J gave up 5 bases; unmatched junction bases: 3. CDR1 and CDR2 (germline): MRHNA, SNTAGT. The CDR3 sequence is 14 residues long. The DNA for the CDR3 is TGTGCCAGCAGTGACTCGGACAGGAGGACTGAAGCTTTCTTT. Translation gives CASSDSDRRTEAFF.

J is TRBJ2-1 and V is TRBV7-9; 7 bases are a match to TRBD1. The germline V gene encodes CDR1 SEHNR and CDR2 FQNEAQ (reference sequence). The CDR3 spans 15 residues. The ends lost 1 base at V and 2 bases at J; junction bases unmatched: 2. The CDR3 nucleotides are TGTGCCAGCAGCTTAGAGGGACAGACCTACAATGAGCAGTTCTTC. This gives the protein CASSLEGQTYNEQFF.